A single sample gave rise to the 23 T cell receptor beta chains below, sequenced in a study of technical replicates of blood from a few donors (dated by TCRdb to between 2016 and 2019). Receptors were amplified or captured by the immunoSEQ multiplex PCR assay. Entries here come from immuneACCESS through TCRdb and include only in-frame sequences with V and J called. Some clones fail to appear in such tables; in the studies checked, an unresolved V gene covers under half of the shortfall, and the cause of the remainder is unknown. This sample holds about 72,000 clones; less than 97% were observed only once. Jointly, the top ten make up roughly 0.24% of the sample. The source material was T cells isolated from PBMCs. The receptors stem from a human donor in good health.

The chain links TRBV7-9 to TRBJ2-5, with TRBD1 as a possible D gene (5 bases). The V and J ends lost 5 bases and 7 bases respectively, with 11 bases between them. The CDR3 extends over 12 amino acids. CDR1 and CDR2 from the germline V gene are SEHNR and FQNEAQ (reference sequence). The CDR3 nucleotides are TGTGCCAGCAGCCCCGACAGTGGGACCCAGTACTTC. Translated: CASSPDSGTQYF.

The V call is TRBV15, the J call TRBJ1-1, with 7 bases fitting TRBD1. The CDR3 is made up of 16 amino acids. Germline CDR1 reads LNHNV; CDR2 reads YYDKDF (reference sequence). V lost 2 bases to trimming and J lost 1 base; unmatched junction nucleotides: 7. The CDR3 reads CATSRSPGQQNTEAFF. The CDR3 DNA reads TGTGCCACCAGCAGAAGCCCGGGACAGCAGAACACTGAAGCTTTCTTT.

The chain combines TRBV13 with TRBJ2-2, with D possibly matching TRBD1 (5 bases). The CDR3 extends over 14 amino acids. Per the germline V gene, CDR1 is PRHDT and CDR2 is FYEKMQ (reference sequence). V was clipped by 2 bases and J by 5 bases, with 9 bases between them. This CDR3 reads CASSLLSGTGELFF. The DNA of the CDR3 is TGTGCCAGCAGCTTACTATCAGGGACCGGGGAGCTGTTTTTT.

The chain uses TRBV28 and TRBJ1-1; TRBD1 matches at 7 bases. With 5 bases clipped from V and 1 base from J, the junction kept 4 bases outside the gene matches. The germline CDR1 and CDR2 sequences are MDHEN and SYDVKM. The CDR3 is 14 residues long. The CDR3 DNA is TGTGCCAGCAGTCCGCGGACAGGGAACACTGAAGCTTTCTTT. Its protein product is CASSPRTGNTEAFF.

The J gene is TRBJ2-2, the V gene TRBV11-2; D ambiguous. Germline loops: CDR1 SGHAT, CDR2 FQNNGV. The length of the CDR3 is 16 residues. Trimming removed 1 base from V and 0 bases from J, with 9 bases in between. The DNA of the CDR3 is TGTGCCAGCAGCTTAGCCGTGACACCGAACACCGGGGAGCTGTTTTTT. The encoded protein is CASSLAVTPNTGELFF.

The chain is built from TRBV6-5 and TRBJ1-1; 8 bases match TRBD1. V lost 2 bases to trimming and J lost 6 bases; unmatched junction nucleotides: 11. The CDR3 has 16 amino acids. CDR1 is MNHEY, CDR2 SVGAGI, per germline. The CDR3 DNA reads TGTGCCAGCAGTTACGGAAGAAGACAGGGGAAACCTGAAGCTTTCTTT. Translated: CASSYGRRQGKPEAFF.

V gene TRBV5-1 combines with J gene TRBJ1-2; tentatively, D is TRBD1 (6 bases). Germline V CDR1 and CDR2: SGHRS, YFSETQ. The CDR3 loop spans 15 amino acids. Trimming left V 4 bases short and J 4 bases short, with 17 bases between. The CDR3 DNA follows: TGCGCCAGCAGCGAGGGGGGGGACCGCGGCTATGGCTACACCTTC. It codes for CASSEGGDRGYGYTF.

CDR3 loop: CASSQGVTGGVSEQYF. The DNA of the CDR3 is TGTGCCAGCAGCCAAGGAGTCACGGGAGGTGTCAGCGAGCAGTACTTC. This chain uses TRBV4-2 with TRBJ2-7; 7 nucleotides line up with TRBD2. CDR1 and CDR2 (germline): LGHNA, YNFKEQ. This CDR3 has 16 amino acids. Germline trimming cut 1 base from V and 6 bases from J; bases unmatched to any gene: 12.

Only one count was recorded for this clone. The chain has TRBV7-9 and TRBJ2-7; D might be TRBD2 (6 bases). Germline V gene data show CDR1 as SEHNR and CDR2 as FQNEAQ (reference sequence). V lost 5 bases and J lost 4, with 15 bases in between. This CDR3 spans 14 amino acids. CDR3: CASSPTGLGYEQYF. The CDR3 nucleotides are TGTGCCAGCAGCCCCACGGGACTGGGGTACGAGCAGTACTTC.

This clone was observed a single time. This sequence joins TRBV27 and TRBJ1-5; weak D call: TRBD1 (6 bases). Germline CDR1 is MNHEY and CDR2 is SMNVEV (reference sequence). This CDR3 has 12 residues. Deletions cut 10 bases from V and 6 bases from J, with 13 bases between. The CDR3 sequence: CATTTGGQPQHF. CDR3 nucleotide sequence: TGTGCCACTACGACAGGTGGTCAGCCCCAGCATTTT.

V and J are TRBV29-1 and TRBJ2-2; TRBD2 is a possible D gene (6 bases). The CDR3 is made up of 14 amino acids. Trimming cost V 1 base and J 4 bases, with 10 bases left between them. Looked up from germline, CDR1 is SQVTM and CDR2 is ANQGSEA. The CDR3 bases are TGCAGCGTTGAAGTATCGACTAGCACCGGGGAGCTGTTTTTT. Encoded protein: CSVEVSTSTGELFF.

This clone has a single count. The chain recombines TRBV6-1 with TRBJ1-3, with 8 nucleotides matching TRBD1. Germline trimming cut 6 bases from V and 4 bases from J; bases unmatched to any gene: 8. CDR3 length equals 15 residues. Per germline, CDR1 MNHNS and CDR2 SASEGT. Written as DNA, the CDR3 is TGTGCCAGCAGCCCCCGGACAGGGACGGGAAACACCATATATTTT. It codes for CASSPRTGTGNTIYF.

V usage is TRBV18 and J usage is TRBJ2-7; possibly TRBD1 for D (6 bases). Per the germline V gene, CDR1 is KGHSH and CDR2 is LQKENI. The V end was cut by 3 bases, the J end by 3 bases, with 15 bases between. The CDR3 covers 15 residues. CDR3 sequence reads: CASSPNRARDYEQYF. The CDR3 DNA sequence: TGTGCCAGCTCACCCAACAGGGCCCGAGACTACGAGCAGTACTTC. The variable domain in full, with the rest retrieved from reference TRBV18 and TRBJ2-7, is NAGVMQNPRHLVRRRGQEARLRCSPMKGHSHVYWYRQLPEEGLKFMVYLQKENIIDESGMPKERFSAEFPKEGPSILRIQQVVRGDSAAYFCASSPNRARDYEQYFGPGTRLTVT.

In the case of this clone: At one end, the junction sequence differs from germline, possibly due to a read error. The genes are TRBV6-1 and TRBJ2-7, with a tentative D call TRBD1 (6 bases). The germline gives CDR1 MNHNS, CDR2 SASEGT. This CDR3 is built from 11 residues. CDR3 nucleotides: TGTGCCAGCAGTGAATTAGAGGCAGGGGACTTC. It yields the protein CASSELEAGDF.

CDR3 sequence: CASRPGKGSNQPQHF. The CDR3 DNA is TGTGCCAGCAGACCAGGGAAGGGTAGCAATCAGCCCCAGCATTTT. This rearrangement joins TRBV2 to TRBJ1-5; D is possibly TRBD1 (5 bases). The CDR3 extends over 15 amino acids. With 6 bases removed from V and 0 bases from J, the gap between germline ends came to 12 bases. The germline CDR1 and CDR2 sequences are SNHLY and FYNNEI.

The chain combines TRBV6-1 with TRBJ1-1, with TRBD1 matching 7 bases. The CDR3 runs to 13 residues. Trimming took 8 bases from V and 3 from J; bases not matched to a gene: 6. Germline V gives CDR1 MNHNS, CDR2 SASEGT. CDR3 DNA sequence: TGTGCCAGCCATGACAGGGACTACACTGAAGCTTTCTTT. As protein: CASHDRDYTEAFF.

The chain employs TRBV7-8 and TRBJ2-7; D gene uncertain. CDR1 is SGHVS and CDR2 is FQNEAQ in the germline V gene. V was cut by 5 bases and J by 3 bases, with 8 bases left in between. The CDR3 covers 12 residues. The CDR3 DNA reads TGTGCCAGCAGCCCCGCCGGCTACGAGCAGTACTTC. This sequence encodes CASSPAGYEQYF.

The chain recombines TRBV9 with TRBJ1-1, with D possibly being TRBD1 (5 bases). CDR1 is SGDLS and CDR2 is YYNGEE in the germline V gene. The CDR3 has 15 residues. Trimming shortened V by 0 bases and J by 1 base, and 10 bases separated the two germline ends. This CDR3 is CASSVVQGSNTEAFF. CDR3 in DNA: TGTGCCAGCAGCGTAGTGCAGGGTTCGAACACTGAAGCTTTCTTT. Filled out from reference TRBV9 and TRBJ1-1, the complete variable domain reads DSGVTQTPKHLITATGQRVTLRCSPRSGDLSVYWYQQSLDQGLQFLIQYYNGEERAKGNILERFSAQQFPDLHSELNLSSLELGDSALYFCASSVVQGSNTEAFFGQGTRLTVV.

The V gene is TRBV30, the J gene TRBJ2-1, with D tentatively TRBD2 (6 bases). Germline values: CDR1 GTSNPN, CDR2 SVGIG (reference sequence). Trimming left V 1 base short and J 5 bases short, with 9 bases between. This CDR3 region has 13 residues. CDR3 sequence reads: CAWSDVADNEQFF. CDR3 in DNA: TGTGCCTGGAGTGATGTAGCGGACAATGAGCAGTTCTTC.

The table lists this clone with a count of one. The chain has TRBV9 and TRBJ1-2, with a tentative D call TRBD1 (5 bases). Germline values: CDR1 SGDLS, CDR2 YYNGEE. Trimming pared 1 base from V and 2 bases from J, leaving 15 bases between. CDR3 length equals 16 residues. DNA of the CDR3: TGTGCCAGCAGCGTAAAGGCAGGGAATACGAACTATGGCTACACCTTC. Translating gives CASSVKAGNTNYGYTF.

This chain links TRBV7-8 with TRBJ1-5; D remains unclear. Germline lookup yields CDR1 SGHVS and CDR2 FQNEAQ. V was cut by 3 bases and J by 7 bases, with 10 bases left in between. The CDR3 totals 13 residues. The CDR3: CASSFSQAQPQHF. In nucleotides, the CDR3 is TGTGCCAGCAGCTTTTCTCAGGCACAGCCCCAGCATTTT.

In DNA form, the CDR3 reads TGTGCCAGCAGTTACTCCCGGGACAGAACCGTCTACGAGCAGTACTTC. Its translation is CASSYSRDRTVYEQYF. V usage is TRBV27 and J usage is TRBJ2-7, with TRBD1 identical over 7 bases. Looked up from germline, CDR1 is MNHEY and CDR2 is SMNVEV (reference sequence). J was trimmed by 3 bases and V by 4 bases; bases with no gene match: 12. There are 16 residues in the CDR3.

The CDR3 is CASSLTPGQLIYEQYF. The DNA for the CDR3 is TGTGCCAGCAGCTTGACACCGGGACAGCTAATCTACGAGCAGTACTTC. The chain recombines TRBV7-2 with TRBJ2-7; 7 bases match TRBD1. The V and J ends lost 3 bases and 3 bases, in that order; junction bases with no gene match: 11. Germline CDR1 and CDR2: SGHTA and FQGNSA. The CDR3 totals 16 residues.